These 7 T cell receptor beta chains share one sample of origin, sequenced in a study of T cell responses to AZD1222 COVID-19 vaccine. The data were produced by immunoSEQ multiplex PCR, yet TCRdb's version contains in-frame clones alone and is incomplete. The sample lists more than 150,000 clones, roughly nine tenths occurring once. The sequenced sample was peripheral blood, obtained 28 days after the second AZD1222 dose. Source of these receptors: an adult who received the AZD1222 COVID-19 vaccine.

The rearrangement uses TRBV4-3 and TRBJ2-1; TRBD1 matches 11 bases. The junction had 4 bases not matched to a gene; V was cut back by 0 bases and J by 6 bases. Germline V gene lookup returns CDR1 LGHNA and CDR2 YSLEER. The CDR3 is 16 residues long. In DNA form, the CDR3 reads TGCGCCAGCAGCCAAGATTGGGGGACAGGGGGCAATGAGCAGTTCTTC. Translating it yields CASSQDWGTGGNEQFF.

The chain recombines TRBV5-1 with TRBJ1-1; 8 positions agree with TRBD1. Germline trimming cut 4 bases from V and 5 bases from J; bases unmatched to any gene: 10. This CDR3 is built from 15 residues. CDR1 is SGHRS, CDR2 YFSETQ, per germline. CDR3 bases: TGCGCCAGCAGCGTTCAGGGGGCCGGGTCGACTGAAGCTTTCTTT. Translation: CASSVQGAGSTEAFF.

The chain couples TRBV2 to TRBJ2-7, with a possible D match to TRBD1 (5 bases). V lost 3 bases, J lost 4 bases, and 13 bases lay in between. The CDR3 is made up of 14 amino acids. Germline V gene lookup returns CDR1 SNHLY and CDR2 FYNNEI. For the CDR3, the DNA is TGTGCCAGCAGTGATCCGACGGCAGGGTACGAGCAGTACTTC. Translation gives CASSDPTAGYEQYF.

V usage is TRBV28 and J usage is TRBJ1-2; 8 bases line up with TRBD1. Trimming removed 7 bases from V and 7 bases from J; junction bases left unmatched: 5. The germline V gene has CDR1 MDHEN and CDR2 SYDVKM. The CDR3 totals 12 residues. The DNA of the CDR3 is TGTGCCAGCACCGACAGGGGAGGTGGCTACACCTTC. It encodes CASTDRGGGYTF.

The V and J genes are TRBV9 and TRBJ2-3, with D perhaps matching TRBD2 (5 bases). This CDR3 contains 16 residues. The ends were cut back, 0 bases at V and 4 bases at J, with 15 bases in the middle. CDR1 SGDLS and CDR2 YYNGEE come from the germline V gene. CDR3 in amino acids: CASSVGYERAADTQYF. CDR3 nucleotide sequence: TGTGCCAGCAGCGTAGGCTACGAGAGGGCCGCAGATACGCAGTATTTT.

CDR3 in DNA: TGTGCCACCAGCAGAGATCTCACAGGGGATGGCTACACCTTC. The encoded protein is CATSRDLTGDGYTF. V is TRBV15 and J is TRBJ1-2, with TRBD1 matching 7 bases. The germline CDR1 and CDR2 sequences are LNHNV and YYDKDF (reference sequence). The CDR3 loop spans 14 amino acids. V lost 0 bases and J lost 6; bases outside the gene matches: 4.

This clone rates as medium-sized. Other DNA sequences in the same sample also yield this CDR3. CDR3 nucleotides: TGTGCCAGCAGTCTCTCCGGGACATATAATGAAAAACTGTTTTTT. Translation gives CASSLSGTYNEKLFF. J is TRBJ1-4 and V is TRBV27; the D gene is possibly TRBD1 (6 bases). The CDR3 is 15 amino acids. Trimming cost V 5 bases and J 4 bases, with 14 bases left between them. Looked up from germline, CDR1 is MNHEY and CDR2 is SMNVEV (reference sequence).